This TCR beta chain was captured by sequencing in a study of T cell responses to AZD1222 COVID-19 vaccine. Findings of the study overall: Spike was spanned by vaccine-associated CD4 TCRs, which were dominant at 160-218 and 743-854.

Deletions cut 2 bases from V and 4 bases from J, with 13 bases between. CDR1 and CDR2 from the germline V gene are MNHEY and SVGEGT. The CDR3 covers 15 residues. Measured with immunoSEQ multiplex PCR; TCRdb has only the in-frame clones, and not every one. The sample holds roughly 100,000 clones, over 75% seen once. A word on this clone: The target antigen is unknown.

The gene calls are TRBV6-2 or TRBV6-3 and TRBJ2-3; D possibly corresponds to TRBD2 (6 bases). The sequenced sample was peripheral blood, obtained on day 0 of AZD1222 vaccination. This clonotype was obtained from an adult in good health. Written as DNA, the CDR3 is TGTGCCAGCAGTTACGGGGCGGGAACAGCAGATACGCAGTATTTT. Amino acid sequence: CASSYGAGTADTQYF.